This TCR beta chain was documented in a study of blood T cell repertoires in COVID-19. Study information: Specimens from acute and convalescent COVID-19 originated in the United States, Italy and Spain. Sample material is recorded as cDNA or gDNA derived from T cells, B-cell-depleted T cells, or PBMCs.

Trimming took 6 bases from V and 1 from J, leaving 13 bases between them. CDR3 length: 14 residues. CDR1 is LNHDA, CDR2 SQIVND, per germline (reference sequence). Original data processing: Reference gene primer amplification yielded estimated nucleated cell counts. Only in-frame clones appear in the TCRdb table, and some are missing; sequencing was by immunoSEQ multiplex PCR. V and J calls and clone size come straight from that table; D and trimming were deduced from the DNA. The table records under 100,000 clones, approximately 85% of them present only once. Material: peripheral blood. This TCR came from an elderly woman with COVID-19, enrolled during active disease. The V call is TRBV19, the J call TRBJ2-7, with D maybe TRBD2 (5 bases). CDR3 DNA: TGTGCCAGTAGCACAACATGGGAGTCCTACGAGCAGTACTTC. Protein product: CASSTTWESYEQYF. Looking up the rest from reference TRBV19 and TRBJ2-7 gives the full variable domain: DGGITQSPKYLFRKEGQNVTLSCEQNLNHDAMYWYRQDPGQGLRLIYYSQIVNDFQKGDIAEGYSVSREKKESFPLTVTSAQKNPTAFYLCASSTTWESYEQYFGPGTRLTVT.